Listed below are T cell receptor beta chains from one sample, sequenced in a study of blood T cell repertoires in COVID-19. Clones were read by immunoSEQ multiplex PCR, and TCRdb kept only the in-frame ones, dropping some. The profile shows 200,000 or so clones, 84% of them singletons. Sequencing was carried out using peripheral blood. The origin of the receptors is a woman aged 30 to 39 who had recovered from COVID-19. Each CDR3 is given with its conserved first and last residue. Each record gives: clone size, D gene, J gene, V gene, CDR3 protein, CDR3 DNA. The D gene is left open where the match is weak. Rows may omit the clone size; those that give it use once, few, many or a size class.

. TRBD1 TRBJ2-5 TRBV28 CATLKTGGLQETQYF TGTGCCACCTTAAAGACAGGGGGTCTCCAAGAGACCCAGTACTTC
. TRBD2 TRBJ2-1 TRBV7-3 CASSSGLAGGPHEQFF TGTGCCAGCAGCTCCGGACTAGCGGGAGGGCCTCATGAGCAGTTCTTC
. TRBD2 TRBJ2-7 TRBV10-2 CASSEPGGLAGVRDEQYF TGCGCCAGCAGTGAGCCGGGGGGACTAGCGGGAGTAAGAGACGAGCAGTACTTC
. TRBD1 TRBJ2-1 TRBV28 CASSLLRGLRYNEQFF TGTGCCAGCAGTTTACTGAGGGGGCTGCGGTACAATGAGCAGTTCTTC
. TRBD2 TRBJ2-1 TRBV3-1/TRBV3-2 CASSPRLTSGSRHEQFF TGTGCCAGCAGCCCACGTTTGACTAGCGGGAGTAGGCATGAGCAGTTCTTC
. TRBD2 TRBJ2-3 TRBV4-2 CASSQVVAGGPDTQYF TGTGCCAGCAGCCAAGTTGTTGCGGGAGGTCCAGATACGCAGTATTTT
. . TRBJ1-6 TRBV3-1/TRBV3-2 CASSAGDSHSPLHF TGTGCCAGCAGCGCCGGGGACTCCCATTCACCCCTCCACTTT
few . TRBJ1-1 TRBV6-1 CASSEDTRQVNTEAFF TGTGCCAGCAGTGAAGACACCAGACAGGTGAACACTGAAGCTTTCTTT
. . TRBJ2-3 TRBV10-1 CASSESRLGPDTQYF TGCGCCAGCAGTGAGTCTCGACTAGGCCCAGATACGCAGTATTTT
. . TRBJ1-4 TRBV5-4 CASSRGGWAEKLFF TGTGCCAGCAGCCGGGGAGGATGGGCTGAAAAACTGTTTTTT
. TRBD2 TRBJ2-1 TRBV4-1 CASSQLTSGRAIEQFF TGCGCCAGCAGCCAATTGACTAGCGGGAGGGCCATTGAGCAGTTCTTC
. . TRBJ2-7 TRBV11-3 CASSLPDSPYEQYF TGTGCCAGCAGCTTACCCGACAGTCCGTACGAGCAGTACTTC
once . TRBJ2-2 TRBV19 CASSIGRQVMSGELFF TGTGCCAGTAGTATAGGGCGACAGGTCATGAGCGGGGAGCTGTTTTTT
. . TRBJ1-5 TRBV10-3 CAISDYRGKGEPQHF TGTGCCATCAGTGATTATAGGGGCAAGGGGGAGCCCCAGCATTTT
. TRBD1 TRBJ2-7 TRBV27 CASSFGTEGVSEQYF TGTGCCAGCAGTTTTGGGACAGAAGGGGTTTCCGAGCAGTACTTC